A selection of T cell receptor beta chains follows, all from one sample in a study of blood T cell repertoires in COVID-19. Sequencing was performed with immunoSEQ multiplex PCR; in TCRdb, only in-frame clones are kept and a portion is missing. The sample consists of 150,000 to 200,000 clones, about 90% of them appearing once. The source material was peripheral blood. These receptors were obtained from a man between 45 and 60 years old with acute or convalescent COVID-19. The CDR3 runs from the conserved cysteine through the conserved F or W. A D gene is named only where the DNA matches it firmly. Size is stated for part of the rows, as once, few or many counts, or as a class when the clone is expanded.

clone size	V gene	D gene	J gene	CDR3 DNA	CDR3 protein
few	TRBV11-2	.	TRBJ1-6	TGTGCCAGCAGCGCTCAGGGTTATAATTCACCCCTCCACTTT	CASSAQGYNSPLHF
once	TRBV25-1	TRBD2	TRBJ2-1	TGTGCCAGCTTACCACCGGCGGGGGGTGAGCAGTTCTTC	CASLPPAGGEQFF
.	TRBV3-1/TRBV3-2	TRBD1	TRBJ1-1	TGTGCCAGCAGCCAAGTCTGGACAGGGGTCATGAACACTGAAGCTTTCTTT	CASSQVWTGVMNTEAFF
.	TRBV4-2	TRBD1	TRBJ2-3	TGTGCCAGCAGCCAAGATGGCCCAGGGGGCCCCCTTAGCACAGATACGCAGTATTTT	CASSQDGPGGPLSTDTQYF
.	TRBV7-2	.	TRBJ1-5	TGTGCCAGCAGCTTAGTGAGGGATCAGCCCCAGCATTTT	CASSLVRDQPQHF
.	TRBV6-6	.	TRBJ1-5	TGTGCCAGCGGGGGGAGAGGGCAGCCCCAGCATTTT	CASGGRGQPQHF
.	TRBV25-1	TRBD1	TRBJ2-7	TGTGCCAGCAGTGAACGGGACAGCCCGGAGCACGAGCAGTACTTC	CASSERDSPEHEQYF
.	TRBV24-1	TRBD1	TRBJ1-2	TGTGCCACCAGTGACCCCGGGACAGGGGATGGCTACACCTTC	CATSDPGTGDGYTF
once	TRBV2	.	TRBJ2-2	TGTGCCAGCAGACGGGGGAGCGGGGAGCTGTTTTTT	CASRRGSGELFF
once	TRBV5-1	.	TRBJ2-1	TGCGCCAGCAGCTTGGCGGCCTCAGGTGAGCAGTTCTTC	CASSLAASGEQFF
.	TRBV13	.	TRBJ1-1	TGTGCCAGCAGTCGGGGTAGCACTGAAGCTTTCTTT	CASSRGSTEAFF
.	TRBV7-2	TRBD2	TRBJ2-7	TGTGCCAGCAGCTTAAGAACTAGCGCCATATCTTCCTACGAGCAGTACTTC	CASSLRTSAISSYEQYF
.	TRBV5-1	.	TRBJ2-7	TGCGCCAGCAGCTTCACCAGGGGCTCCTACGAGCAGTACTTC	CASSFTRGSYEQYF
.	TRBV12-5	.	TRBJ2-5	TGTGCTAGTGGTTTAGGAGGGACCCAGTACTTC	CASGLGGTQYF
.	TRBV27	.	TRBJ1-2	TGTGCCAGCAGTTTACGAAGGAGAGGGGGCTACACCTTC	CASSLRRRGGYTF
.	TRBV27	TRBD2	TRBJ2-3	TGTGCCAGCAGTTTTTCGCTAGCGGGAAACACGCAGTATTTT	CASSFSLAGNTQYF
.	TRBV6-2/TRBV6-3	TRBD1	TRBJ1-1	TGTGCCAGCAGTTACTCTAGGACAGGGGATGAAGCTTTCTTT	CASSYSRTGDEAFF
.	TRBV28	TRBD1	TRBJ1-4	TGTGCCAGCACCTCCGGGGGGACAGGAAATGAAGAAAAACTGTTTTTT	CASTSGGTGNEEKLFF
.	TRBV4-1	.	TRBJ2-5	TGCGCCAGCAGCCCGCAGGGTTCTGAGACCCAGTACTTC	CASSPQGSETQYF
.	TRBV11-3	.	TRBJ1-5	TGTGCCAGCAGCCCCACCCCAGGGCGACATAGCAATCAGCCCCAGCATTTT	CASSPTPGRHSNQPQHF
.	TRBV27	TRBD1	TRBJ2-5	TGTGCCAGCAGTTACCACAGGGGGCCACAAGAGACCCAGTACTTC	CASSYHRGPQETQYF
.	TRBV7-3	TRBD2	TRBJ2-2	TGTGCCAGCAGCCCCCTAGCGGGAGGAGGCACCGGGGAGCTGTTTTTT	CASSPLAGGGTGELFF
.	TRBV27	TRBD2	TRBJ2-3	TGTGCCAGCAGTTTACTATCTGCGGGAGGGGACACAGATACGCAGTATTTT	CASSLLSAGGDTDTQYF
.	TRBV6-5	TRBD1	TRBJ1-1	TGTGCCAGCAGTTACTCGTACAGGGGTCCTGAAGCTTTCTTT	CASSYSYRGPEAFF
.	TRBV3-1/TRBV3-2	TRBD1	TRBJ2-1	TGTGCCAGTCAGGACAGGGGGCGTGGTAGCGCGCCCTCTCAGTTCTTC	CASQDRGRGSAPSQFF
.	TRBV27	.	TRBJ2-1	TGTGCCAGCAGTAAAAGCGGGAATGAGCAGTTCTTC	CASSKSGNEQFF
.	TRBV9	.	TRBJ2-1	TGTGCCAGCAGCGTCAAGTCCGCGGATGAGCAGTTCTTC	CASSVKSADEQFF
.	TRBV10-3	TRBD1	TRBJ2-1	TGTGCCATCAGGCAGGACCGGGACAGGGGTAGGTGGAATGAGCAGTTCTTC	CAIRQDRDRGRWNEQFF
.	TRBV5-1	.	TRBJ1-4	TGCGCCAGCAGCTTAACTGCAACTAATGAAAAACTGTTTTTT	CASSLTATNEKLFF
.	TRBV10-3	TRBD2	TRBJ2-3	TGTGCCATCACCGAGACTAGCGGGGGCCCAGATACGCAGTATTTT	CAITETSGGPDTQYF
.	TRBV7-3	.	TRBJ2-3	TGTGCCAGCAGCTTAACGTACTTTCGGGATACGCAGTATTTT	CASSLTYFRDTQYF
.	TRBV6-1	TRBD1	TRBJ1-2	TGTGCCAGCAGTGCCCGAGGACAGGGAATGAACTATGGCTACACCTTC	CASSARGQGMNYGYTF
.	TRBV13	.	TRBJ2-7	TGTGCCAGCAGCCAACTAACCTCCTCTCACTACGAGCAGTACTTC	CASSQLTSSHYEQYF
.	TRBV5-1	.	TRBJ1-4	TGCGCCAGCAGCCGAGGGACGGCGGGGCAGGGAACTAATGAAAAACTGTTTTTT	CASSRGTAGQGTNEKLFF
.	TRBV6-1	.	TRBJ1-5	TGTGCCAGCAGTGAAAGCTTGAAAAGCAATCAGCCCCAGCATTTT	CASSESLKSNQPQHF
.	TRBV7-9	.	TRBJ1-3	TGTGCCAGCAGCTTCGACTGGAACTCTGGAAACACCATATATTTT	CASSFDWNSGNTIYF
.	TRBV10-3	TRBD2	TRBJ2-5	TGTGCCATCAGTGAGTCGACTCGGACTAGCGGGATGGGGACCCAGTACTTC	CAISESTRTSGMGTQYF
once	TRBV18	.	TRBJ1-2	TGTGCCAGCTCGCCCAACAGGAGAGCTAACTATGGCTACACCTTC	CASSPNRRANYGYTF
.	TRBV5-1	.	TRBJ2-1	TGCGCCAGCAGCGCAGGGACAAACTACAATGAGCAGTTCTTC	CASSAGTNYNEQFF
.	TRBV6-5	TRBD1	TRBJ2-3	TGTGCCAGCACTCTAGGACAGGGCGAGACAGATACGCAGTATTTT	CASTLGQGETDTQYF
.	TRBV4-2	TRBD1	TRBJ1-4	TGTGCCAGCAGCCAGGGACAGGGAACAACTAATGAAAAACTGTTTTTT	CASSQGQGTTNEKLFF
.	TRBV4-1	TRBD2	TRBJ2-1	TGCGCCAGCAGCCCCGGACTAGCGAGCTCCTACAATGAGCAGTTCTTC	CASSPGLASSYNEQFF
.	TRBV6-5	.	TRBJ2-5	TGTGCCAGCAGAAGTAGCGGCGGGACCCAGTACTTC	CASRSSGGTQYF
medium-sized	TRBV7-2	TRBD1	TRBJ1-2	TGTGCCAGCAGCCAGGGGGCGGTTGGCTACACCTTC	CASSQGAVGYTF